The clone carrying this TCR beta chain was seen a few times. Germline V gives CDR1 SGHVS, CDR2 FNYEAQ. The V end was cut by 1 base, the J end by 2 bases, with 11 bases between. This CDR3 has 15 amino acids. These data belong to a study of cytotoxic CD8 clonotypes in ibrutinib-treated CLL. Here immunoSEQ multiplex PCR was the method, and the copy in TCRdb shows in-frame clones only, minus some. The table lists 150,000 to 200,000 clones, approximately 72% of them singletons. The chain joins TRBV7-6 to TRBJ2-5; D uncertain. This TCR was sampled from a human donor with chronic lymphocytic leukemia. This specimen consisted of PBMCs, obtained after 24 months of ibrutinib treatment. The CDR3, as DNA: TGTGCCAGCAGCTTAGGGTCGATTACTCAAGAGACCCAGTACTTC. It translates to CASSLGSITQETQYF.